A selection of T cell receptor beta chains follows, all from one sample in a study of regulatory T cells in long-lasting Graves disease. TCRdb re-analysed the multiplex PCR reads in MiXCR, keeping a single row per CDR3 protein. Here the sample spans some 440,000 distinct CDR3 sequences, less than 25% being singletons. The input for sequencing was peripheral blood mononuclear cells (PBMCs), taken when the disease was refractory, from a patient treated with antithyroid drugs. The source is a female donor with Graves disease. CDR3s include the opening cysteine and the closing phenylalanine or tryptophan. Fields, in order: V gene, CDR3 length, clone size, D gene, J gene, CDR3 protein, CDR3 DNA. D genes are given only for firm matches. Size values are once, few and many counts, or a class for expanded clones, and some rows have none.

v_gene: TRBV28; len: 18; abundance: -; d_gene: -; j_gene: TRBJ2-4; CDR3aa: CASSFSFGLNGPKNIQYF; CDR3nt: TGTGCCAGCAGTTTTTCTTTCGGACTAAATGGGCCCAAAAACATTCAGTACTTC
v_gene: TRBV19; len: 14; abundance: -; d_gene: -; j_gene: TRBJ2-7; CDR3aa: CASRLQLGAYEQYF; CDR3nt: TGTGCCAGTAGGCTTCAGCTAGGGGCCTACGAGCAGTACTTC
v_gene: TRBV19; len: 14; abundance: -; d_gene: -; j_gene: TRBJ1-5; CDR3aa: CASRVHGSNQPQHF; CDR3nt: TGTGCCAGTAGAGTACATGGGAGCAATCAGCCCCAGCATTTT
v_gene: TRBV11-2; len: 16; abundance: -; d_gene: TRBD2; j_gene: TRBJ2-3; CDR3aa: CASSYRTSGRADTQYF; CDR3nt: TGTGCCAGCAGCTACCGGACTAGCGGGAGGGCAGATACGCAGTATTTT
v_gene: TRBV28; len: 13; abundance: few; d_gene: -; j_gene: TRBJ1-2; CDR3aa: CASDEGVGRGYTF; CDR3nt: TGTGCCAGCGACGAGGGGGTCGGGAGGGGCTACACCTTC
v_gene: TRBV7-8; len: 15; abundance: -; d_gene: -; j_gene: TRBJ2-2; CDR3aa: CASSLGTVNTGELFF; CDR3nt: TGTGCCAGCAGCTTAGGGACGGTTAACACCGGGGAGCTGTTTTTT
v_gene: TRBV28; len: 18; abundance: many; d_gene: -; j_gene: TRBJ1-1; CDR3aa: CASKLFGSGAQMNTEAFF; CDR3nt: TGTGCCAGCAAGCTTTTTGGGTCGGGGGCCCAAATGAACACTGAAGCTTTCTTT
v_gene: TRBV20-1; len: 12; abundance: few; d_gene: -; j_gene: TRBJ1-6; CDR3aa: CSAREGSSPLHF; CDR3nt: TGCAGTGCTCGGGAAGGGAGTTCACCCCTCCACTTT
v_gene: TRBV20-1; len: 14; abundance: few; d_gene: TRBD2; j_gene: TRBJ2-7; CDR3aa: CSANLREGPYEQYF; CDR3nt: TGCAGTGCTAATTTGCGGGAGGGACCCTACGAGCAGTACTTC
v_gene: TRBV29-1; len: 11; abundance: few; d_gene: -; j_gene: TRBJ2-7; CDR3aa: CSLMRGNEQYF; CDR3nt: TGCAGCCTGATGAGGGGGAACGAGCAGTACTTC